These 6 T cell receptor beta chains were sequenced from one sample in a study of technical replicates of blood from a few donors. TCRdb keeps only in-frame clones here, not all; method: immunoSEQ multiplex PCR. The data hold approximately 70,000 clones, with approximately 97% observed a single time. The sequencing sample was made of T cells isolated from PBMCs. All receptors derive from a human donor in good health.

The chain uses TRBV27 and TRBJ1-1, with a weak D call TRBD1 (6 bases). Germline lookup yields CDR1 MNHEY and CDR2 SMNVEV (reference sequence). This CDR3 spans 15 amino acids. Trimming shortened V by 4 bases and J by 6 bases, and 18 bases separated the two germline ends. CDR3 nucleotides: TGTGCCAGCAGTTCTTGGGGGCGCAGCGCTTCTGAAGCTTTCTTT. It encodes CASSSWGRSASEAFF.

This clone came up once. The rearrangement uses TRBV2 and TRBJ1-3; no definite D call. V dropped 3 bases and J dropped 3 bases, with 6 bases sitting between them. The CDR3 has 13 residues. Germline V lookup: CDR1 SNHLY, CDR2 FYNNEI. In nucleotides, the CDR3 is TGTGCCAGCAGTGACGACTTTGGAAACACCATATATTTT. Protein sequence: CASSDDFGNTIYF.

The genes are TRBV5-1 and TRBJ1-2; D is perhaps TRBD1 (5 bases). The CDR3 has 13 amino acids. Germline V lookup: CDR1 SGHRS, CDR2 YFSETQ. The V gene lost 0 bases and the J gene lost 7 bases, with 10 bases spanning the gap. The CDR3 here is CASSLEGRAGYTF. Written as DNA, the CDR3 is TGCGCCAGCAGCTTGGAGGGCAGGGCTGGCTACACCTTC.

The rearrangement links TRBV21-1 to TRBJ2-7; the tabulated D call, TRBD2, remains unverified against the DNA. TRBV21-1 is reported as a pseudogene. This CDR3 comprises 13 residues. CDR3 sequence (DNA): TGTGCCTGGCTCATCGGGGGGGGGTACGAGCAGTACTTC. Translated, it gives CAWLIGGGYEQYF.

The chain employs TRBV5-8 and TRBJ1-4; 9 bases agree with TRBD1. The junction had 4 bases not matched to a gene; V was cut back by 2 bases and J by 5 bases. The CDR3 is 15 amino acids. In germline, CDR1 is SGHTS, CDR2 YDEGEE. CDR3 sequence reads: CASSFAGTGNEKLFF. CDR3 DNA sequence: TGTGCCAGCAGCTTCGCCGGGACAGGGAATGAAAAACTGTTTTTT.

The chain uses TRBV7-6 and TRBJ2-7, with D maybe TRBD1 (5 bases). Germline CDR1 is SGHVS and CDR2 is FNYEAQ. V shed 1 base and J shed 6 bases, with 13 bases lying between them. There are 14 residues in the CDR3. The CDR3 loop reads CASSLGWGTREQYF. The DNA of the CDR3 is TGTGCCAGCAGCTTAGGGTGGGGCACACGCGAGCAGTACTTC.